This T cell receptor (beta chain) is drawn from a study of blood T cell repertoires in COVID-19 (TCRdb year 2020). As for the study more broadly: Collaborator samples came from the United States, Italy and Spain and covered acute and convalescent phases of COVID-19. HLA class I and class II types, where available, came from metadata supplied by the sample provider rather than from assay-based typing. The material from the prospective study consisted of cDNA or gDNA derived from T cells, B-cell-depleted T cells, or PBMCs. Sample metadata almost always included a de-identified subject ID, COVID-19 status, age in years and sex. The repertoires were released in a freely available public database meant as a resource for research on the immune response to SARS-CoV-2. Samples came from the ongoing ImmuneRACE study (first 160 participants) plus 1,254 subjects from 6 global collaborators. The dataset comprised deeply sampled blood TCRbeta repertoires from subjects exposed to, actively infected with, or recovered from COVID-19.

Participants in the prospective study were enrolled through a virtual design, were aged roughly 18 to 90 years, and lived in roughly 24 United States geographic areas. In the prospective study, cohorts were assigned on the basis of participant-reported clinical history obtained from a screening survey and a study questionnaire. Recovered participants in ImmuneRACE Cohort 3 were defined as having two consecutive negative NP/OP PCR tests, clearance from a healthcare professional, or resolution of symptoms. In the prospective study, whole blood, serum and a nasopharyngeal or oropharyngeal swab were collected from each participant by mobile phlebotomists. Participants in the prospective study had the option to provide additional blood draws and questionnaires over a 2-month period. Blood samples from the prospective study were shipped frozen or at room temperature prior to DNA extraction. TCRbeta CDR3 regions were amplified from genomic DNA using the immunoSEQ Assay, a bias-controlled multiplex PCR. On the authors' methods: The number of nucleated cells in each sample was estimated by amplification of reference gene primers within the assay. To quantify the absolute abundance of each unique TCRbeta CDR3 rearrangement, sequence reads were collapsed and filtered. For each sample, productive Simpson clonality was calculated as the square root of Simpson's diversity index across productive rearrangements. TCRdb took this table from immuneACCESS and kept in-frame rearrangements with V and J called. Such tables lack part of the clones; where checked against another copy, unresolved V genes explain under half of the gap, and the rest is unexplained. The V and J calls and the clone size are those of that table, but D and trimming were determined from the DNA. The sample records about 380,000 clones, more than 75% of which are singletons. 1.3% of the sample is in the top ten clones.

Summary of the overall study and its limitations: Clinical and demographic metadata were provided uncurated, with the amount varying by source and participant.

In the germline V gene (reference sequence), CDR1 corresponds to LNHDA and CDR2 to SQIVND. The cysteine opens and the phenylalanine closes a CDR3 of 14 amino acids. The only DNA kept is the CDR3, 42 bases in frame from the first base. Relative to germline, V is 3 bases shorter and J is 9 bases shorter, with 15 bases between their ends. Remarks on this clone: The clone's antigen remains unknown. Base qualities were left out, and no much larger clone turns up one base away.

This receptor was taken from a man younger than 45 who had recovered from COVID-19. The chain links TRBV19 with TRBJ2-1; the D gene cannot be resolved reliably. The material sequenced was PBMCs or T cells enriched from blood (not recorded which). The CDR3 region: CASSMTSTSSEQFF. The nucleotides are TGTGCCAGTAGTATGACCTCGACATCGAGTGAGCAGTTCTTC.